The 9 T cell receptor beta chains reported below all come from one sample, sequenced in a study of cytomegalovirus exposure and HLA in healthy donors. The PCR was carried out with 60 Vbeta primers and 13 Jbeta primers. The data were produced by immunoSEQ multiplex PCR, yet TCRdb's version contains in-frame clones alone and is incomplete. The table includes 45,000 to 65,000 clones, roughly 80% detected once. The specimen sequenced was PBMCs. These receptor sequences come from a man aged 25-45 years in good health and CMV-seronegative.

The genes are TRBV7-9 and TRBJ2-4; 8 nucleotides align to TRBD1. The CDR3 loop spans 15 amino acids. The V gene's germline CDR1 is SEHNR and CDR2 FQNEAQ (reference sequence). With V trimmed by 4 bases and J by 0 bases, 2 bases remained unmatched. The DNA of the CDR3 is TGTGCCAGCAGCTACGGACAGGGAGCCAAAAACATTCAGTACTTC. This translates into CASSYGQGAKNIQYF.

J is TRBJ2-7 and V is TRBV10-1, with D unclear. V lost 6 bases to trimming and J lost 3 bases, with 6 bases between them. Germline CDR1 is WNHNN and CDR2 is SYGVQD (reference sequence). CDR3 length: 11 residues. CDR3 region: CASSPGYEQYF. DNA of the CDR3: TGCGCCAGCAGCCCGGGCTACGAGCAGTACTTC.

This clone was seen more than once but under ten times. The CDR3 protein is CASSEYGTGMNEKLFF. The CDR3 DNA reads TGCGCCAGCAGTGAATACGGGACAGGGATGAATGAAAAACTGTTTTTT. V gene TRBV10-1 combines with J gene TRBJ1-4; TRBD1 agrees at 9 bases. The CDR3 sequence is 16 residues long. Germline loops: CDR1 WNHNN, CDR2 SYGVQD (reference sequence). The V gene end was trimmed by 3 bases and the J gene end by 5 bases; junction bases not matched to a gene: 7.

This chain joins TRBV4-3 and TRBJ2-5; 8 bases are shared with TRBD1. With 3 bases clipped from V and 7 bases from J, the junction kept 13 bases outside the gene matches. CDR1 is LGHNA, CDR2 YSLEER, per germline. The CDR3 has 16 amino acids. CDR3 DNA sequence: TGCGCCAGCAGCCAGGCCCCCGGGACAGGTTTGGGGACCCAGTACTTC. Amino acid sequence: CASSQAPGTGLGTQYF.

This clone was detected only a few times. The DNA of the CDR3 is TGTGCCAGCAGCTTAGTACAGGGGGGAGACACTGAAGCTTTCTTT. This codes for CASSLVQGGDTEAFF. The rearrangement uses TRBV7-9 and TRBJ1-1; 8 positions match TRBD1. V gave up 1 base and J gave up 3 bases; unmatched junction bases: 4. Germline loops: CDR1 SEHNR, CDR2 FQNEAQ (reference sequence). CDR3 length: 15 amino acids.

V is TRBV18 and J is TRBJ2-7; TRBD1 aligns across 7 bases. Unmatched junction bases numbered 6, after V lost 4 bases and J lost 3 bases. The CDR3 is made up of 14 amino acids. Germline CDR1 is KGHSH and CDR2 is LQKENI. The CDR3 here is CASSQDRLIYEQYF. The CDR3 bases are TGTGCCAGCTCACAGGACAGGTTGATCTACGAGCAGTACTTC.

The J gene is TRBJ2-3, the V gene TRBV28; a weak D match, TRBD1 (7 bases). Between the trimmed V and J ends, which lost 5 bases and 6 bases, there was a span of 12 bases. Looked up from germline, CDR1 is MDHEN and CDR2 is SYDVKM. The CDR3 is 13 amino acids. The CDR3 DNA follows: TGTGCCAGCAGTACCCAGGGGGGCGATACGCAGTATTTT. It translates to CASSTQGGDTQYF.

This sequence joins TRBV4-1 and TRBJ1-2, with 9 bases lining up with TRBD1. Germline loops: CDR1 MGHRA, CDR2 YSYEKL. This CDR3 has 15 residues. J was trimmed by 6 bases and V by 6 bases; bases with no gene match: 11. The CDR3 reads CASRGVTTGGDGYTF. The CDR3 region has the DNA TGCGCCAGCAGGGGAGTCACAACAGGGGGCGATGGCTACACCTTC.

This chain uses TRBV5-1 with TRBJ2-3; D remains unclear. Trimming cost V 3 bases and J 0 bases, with 14 bases left between them. The CDR3 loop spans 16 amino acids. Germline loops: CDR1 SGHRS, CDR2 YFSETQ. CDR3: CASSSAGQTSTDTQYF. The CDR3 nucleotides read TGCGCCAGCAGCTCGGCCGGCCAGACTAGCACAGATACGCAGTATTTT.